These 14 T cell receptor beta chains were all obtained from the same sample, sequenced in a study of blood T cell repertoires in COVID-19. Here immunoSEQ multiplex PCR was the method, and the copy in TCRdb shows in-frame clones only, minus some. This sample has 150,000 or so clones, with under 85% found just once. Specimen: peripheral blood. Receptor source: a man aged 55 to 69 who had recovered from COVID-19.

The chain uses TRBV19 and TRBJ2-5; 7 bases agree with TRBD1. The CDR3 runs to 14 residues. Germline CDR1 LNHDA, CDR2 SQIVND (reference sequence). Unmatched junction bases numbered 5, after V lost 1 base and J lost 6 bases. The CDR3 is CASSIATGWKTQYF. The CDR3 bases are TGTGCCAGTAGTATAGCGACAGGGTGGAAGACCCAGTACTTC.

The rearrangement joins TRBV6-5 to TRBJ1-3; TRBD1 might be the D (6 bases). Trimming pared 5 bases from V and 2 bases from J, leaving 10 bases between. This CDR3 is built from 14 residues. In germline, CDR1 is MNHEY, CDR2 SVGAGI. CDR3 loop: CASSLYRAGNTIYF. CDR3 coding DNA: TGTGCCAGCAGTCTTTACAGGGCTGGAAACACCATATATTTT.

The J gene is TRBJ1-2, the V gene TRBV5-1; 10 bases agree with TRBD1. The CDR3 covers 16 residues. In germline, CDR1 is SGHRS, CDR2 YFSETQ. V was clipped by 4 bases and J by 4 bases; unmatched bases: 10. CDR3 DNA: TGCGCCAGCAGCCATTGGCCGGACAGGGGGTCCTATGGCTACACCTTC. It is translated as CASSHWPDRGSYGYTF.

The rearrangement uses TRBV25-1 and TRBJ1-1; 9 bases align to TRBD1. The germline V gene encodes CDR1 MGHDK and CDR2 SYGVNS. This CDR3 is 18 amino acids long. J was trimmed by 4 bases and V by 1 base; bases with no gene match: 13. The CDR3 DNA follows: TGTGCCAGCAGTGAATCCCACGACAGGGGGTTGGGGAGCACTGAAGCTTTCTTT. It is translated as CASSESHDRGLGSTEAFF.

The V call is TRBV7-9, the J call TRBJ2-5, with 10 bases fitting TRBD1. Losses at the gene ends were 2 bases for V and 9 bases for J; bases not matched to a gene: 12. The CDR3 runs to 16 residues. In germline, CDR1 is SEHNR, CDR2 FQNEAQ (reference sequence). The CDR3 reads CASSLRPGQGFEAQYF. The CDR3 region has the DNA TGTGCCAGCAGCTTAAGGCCGGGACAGGGGTTCGAGGCCCAGTACTTC.

The CDR3 protein is CASSPTGAPGDTQYF. The DNA of the CDR3 is TGTGCCAGCAGCCCAACAGGGGCCCCTGGAGATACGCAGTATTTT. The chain is built from TRBV7-3 and TRBJ2-3; 7 bases match TRBD1. This CDR3 has 15 amino acids. Germline V gene sequence: CDR1 SGHTA, CDR2 FQGTGA. The ends lost 5 bases at V and 5 bases at J; junction bases unmatched: 10.

The chain employs TRBV5-4 and TRBJ1-6, with D possibly TRBD1 on 6 matching bases. Between the trimmed V and J ends, which lost 4 bases and 5 bases, there was a span of 13 bases. The length of the CDR3 is 15 residues. The germline V gene has CDR1 SGHNT and CDR2 YYREEE (reference sequence). The CDR3, as DNA: TGTGCCAGCAGCCCCGAACAGGGACATAATTCACCCCTCCACTTT. Its translation is CASSPEQGHNSPLHF.

The gene calls are TRBV5-4 and TRBJ2-1; 13 nucleotides align to TRBD2. This CDR3 contains 15 residues. The germline V gene has CDR1 SGHNT and CDR2 YYREEE (reference sequence). With 2 bases clipped from V and 7 bases from J, the junction kept 3 bases outside the gene matches. CDR3 DNA: TGTGCCAGCAGCTTACTAGCGGGGGGGCGGAATGAGCAGTTCTTC. It codes for CASSLLAGGRNEQFF.

The V call is TRBV29-1, the J call TRBJ2-1, with TRBD2 matching over 7 bases. The CDR3 covers 13 residues. Germline V CDR1 and CDR2: SQVTM, ANQGSEA. CDR3 amino acids: CGSLGGYYNEQFF. CDR3 nucleotides: TGCGGGTCCCTCGGGGGGTACTACAATGAGCAGTTCTTC.

This chain links TRBV5-4 with TRBJ2-5, with TRBD2 matching over 7 bases. CDR1 SGHNT and CDR2 YYREEE come from the germline V gene (reference sequence). Losses at the gene ends were 2 bases for V and 4 bases for J; bases not matched to a gene: 5. The CDR3 runs to 14 residues. The CDR3 loop is CASSFGGEGETQYF. CDR3 nucleotide sequence: TGTGCCAGCAGCTTCGGAGGGGAGGGAGAGACCCAGTACTTC.

The chain links TRBV9 to TRBJ1-3, with D possibly being TRBD1 (5 bases). This CDR3 is 16 amino acids long. CDR1 and CDR2 (germline): SGDLS, YYNGEE. Trimming removed 4 bases from V and 0 bases from J, with 14 bases in between. This chain's CDR3 is CASSLPTASSGNTIYF. CDR3 sequence (DNA): TGTGCCAGCAGCCTTCCGACAGCGAGCTCTGGAAACACCATATATTTT.

V is TRBV11-2 and J is TRBJ1-1; tentative D call: TRBD1 (5 bases). This CDR3 has 13 residues. The germline V gene has CDR1 SGHAT and CDR2 FQNNGV. The V end was cut by 2 bases, the J end by 4 bases, with 8 bases between. The CDR3 region is CASSLRGTTEAFF. The CDR3 DNA reads TGTGCCAGCAGCTTACGGGGGACCACTGAAGCTTTCTTT. Full variable domain (missing parts from reference TRBV11-2 and TRBJ1-1): EAGVAQSPRYKIIEKRQSVAFWCNPISGHATLYWYQQILGQGPKLLIQFQNNGVVDDSQLPKDRFSAERLKGVDSTLKIQPAKLEDSAVYLCASSLRGTTEAFFGQGTRLTVV.

The V call is TRBV20-1, the J call TRBJ1-2; D uncertain. V was trimmed by 6 bases and J by 8 bases, leaving 13 bases between them. The V gene's germline CDR1 is DFQATT and CDR2 SNEGSKA (reference sequence). The CDR3 runs to 11 residues. This chain's CDR3 is CSAAGWRGYTF. Here the CDR3 DNA reads TGCAGTGCCGCCGGGTGGCGGGGCTACACCTTC.

In its sample, this clone was seen a few times. The chain has TRBV7-2 and TRBJ1-1; 7 bases fit TRBD1. Germline loops: CDR1 SGHTA, CDR2 FQGNSA. There are 13 residues in the CDR3. J was trimmed by 5 bases and V by 1 base; bases with no gene match: 1. CDR3 DNA sequence: TGTGCCAGCAGCTTAGGGACAGGAACTGAAGCTTTCTTT. This sequence encodes CASSLGTGTEAFF.